These 16 T cell receptor beta chains originate from one sample sequenced in a study of early stage breast cancer tumors. Sequencing used immunoSEQ multiplex PCR; TCRdb keeps in-frame clones, though not all of them. The sample holds some 70,000 clones, approximately 80% seen once. The source material was blood. The receptors stem from a person in their sixties with breast cancer.

V usage is TRBV6-1 and J usage is TRBJ2-3; no clear D. Trimming took off 2 bases at V and 4 bases at J, with 16 bases between the two ends. This CDR3 is built from 16 residues. Germline loops: CDR1 MNHNS, CDR2 SASEGT. The CDR3 loop is CASSEFASAGPDTQYF. The CDR3 DNA follows: TGTGCCAGCAGTGAATTTGCCAGCGCTGGGCCAGATACGCAGTATTTT.

This clone has only one observation. This sequence joins TRBV15 and TRBJ2-1; 7 bases agree with TRBD2. With V trimmed by 1 base and J by 7 bases, 13 bases remained unmatched. Germline V gene sequence: CDR1 LNHNV, CDR2 YYDKDF (reference sequence). There are 17 residues in the CDR3. The DNA of the CDR3 is TGTGCCACCAGCAGAGTCATCGGTGCGGGGGTTGCAAATGAGCAGTTCTTC. Amino acids: CATSRVIGAGVANEQFF.

The chain couples TRBV7-9 to TRBJ2-5, with a possible D match to TRBD2 (5 bases). Per the germline V gene, CDR1 is SEHNR and CDR2 is FQNEAQ (reference sequence). This CDR3 contains 14 residues. V was cut by 5 bases and J by 4 bases, with 14 bases left in between. This CDR3 reads CASSETTAPETQYF. CDR3 sequence (DNA): TGTGCCAGCAGCGAGACTACGGCCCCAGAGACCCAGTACTTC.

The rearrangement joins TRBV7-9 to TRBJ1-4, with 10 bases fitting TRBD1. From germline, CDR1 is SEHNR and CDR2 FQNEAQ (reference sequence). This CDR3 is built from 14 residues. V shed 1 base and J 7 bases; nucleotides not matched to a gene: 0. CDR3 sequence reads: CASSLGQGAEKLFF. The CDR3, as DNA: TGTGCCAGCAGCTTAGGACAGGGGGCTGAAAAACTGTTTTTT.

The chain recombines TRBV9 with TRBJ2-5; 7 positions agree with TRBD1. V lost 0 bases, J lost 5 bases, and 10 bases stayed unmatched. The CDR3 covers 16 residues. Germline CDR1 reads SGDLS; CDR2 reads YYNGEE. CDR3 sequence (DNA): TGTGCCAGCAGCGTAGTTCCACAGGGGAAGGGCGAGACCCAGTACTTC. Its translation is CASSVVPQGKGETQYF.

The chain joins TRBV10-2 to TRBJ2-7; the match to TRBD2 covers 8 bases. Trimming removed 7 bases from V and 2 bases from J; junction bases left unmatched: 10. Germline V lookup: CDR1 WSHSY, CDR2 SAAADI. CDR3 length: 15 residues. CDR3 DNA sequence: TGCGCCAGCAAAGCCGAAACGGGAGGGACCTACGAGCAGTACTTC. It yields the protein CASKAETGGTYEQYF.

This clone was observed a few times. The rearrangement links TRBV2 to TRBJ2-7; the D call may be TRBD1 or TRBD2 (5 bases each). The CDR3 runs to 13 residues. Germline CDR1 is SNHLY and CDR2 is FYNNEI. The V end was cut by 8 bases, the J end by 2 bases, with 13 bases between. CDR3 sequence (DNA): TGTGCCAGCGGCCGGGACGGGACCTACGAGCAGTACTTC. Its translation: CASGRDGTYEQYF.

Note on this clone: This sample also contains other DNA sequences that code for the same CDR3. The chain joins TRBV5-1 to TRBJ2-3; perhaps TRBD2 as D (5 bases). Trimming took off 4 bases at V and 3 bases at J, with 9 bases between the two ends. CDR1 and CDR2 from the germline V gene are SGHRS and YFSETQ. The CDR3 is made up of 13 amino acids. CDR3 bases: TGCGCCAGCAGCCTGGGAGAGACAGATACGCAGTATTTT. It yields the protein CASSLGETDTQYF. Complete variable domain (other parts from reference TRBV5-1 and TRBJ2-3): KAGVTQTPRYLIKTRGQQVTLSCSPISGHRSVSWYQQTPGQGLQFLFEYFSETQRNKGNFPGRFSGRQFSNSRSEMNVSTLELGDSALYLCASSLGETDTQYFGPGTRLTVL.

This clone occurred a few times. V is TRBV5-1 and J is TRBJ2-7; D may be TRBD1 or TRBD2 (5 bases each). This CDR3 comprises 15 residues. V gave up 3 bases and J gave up 1 base, with 14 bases separating them. Germline CDR1 reads SGHRS; CDR2 reads YFSETQ. In nucleotides, the CDR3 is TGCGCCAGCAGCTCGGGGCAAGTGGGATCCTACGAGCAGTACTTC. Protein: CASSSGQVGSYEQYF.

This clone was counted only a few times. CDR3 sequence (DNA): TGTGCCAGCAGCCAAGATGGCATCAATGGCTACACCTTC. Amino acid sequence: CASSQDGINGYTF. The chain links TRBV4-2 to TRBJ1-2, with D unresolved. CDR1 and CDR2 (germline): LGHNA, YNFKEQ. Trimming shortened V by 0 bases and J by 6 bases, and 8 bases separated the two germline ends. The CDR3 sequence is 13 residues long.

The rearrangement links TRBV7-2 to TRBJ2-2; no definite D call. Germline-derived CDR1 and CDR2 are SGHTA and FQGNSA. The CDR3 length is 14 residues. V was clipped by 6 bases and J by 5 bases, with 13 bases between them. The CDR3: CASRAYIRTGELFF. The CDR3 DNA is TGTGCCAGCAGGGCTTATATCCGGACCGGGGAGCTGTTTTTT. Variable domain in full (rest from reference TRBV7-2 and TRBJ2-2): GAGVSQSPSNKVTEKGKDVELRCDPISGHTALYWYRQSLGQGLEFLIYFQGNSAPDKSGLPSDRFSAERTGGSVSTLTIQRTQQEDSAVYLCASRAYIRTGELFFGEGSRLTVL.

V gene TRBV4-1 combines with J gene TRBJ1-2; the match to TRBD1 covers 9 bases. The length of the CDR3 is 15 residues. Germline CDR1 reads MGHRA; CDR2 reads YSYEKL. V dropped 5 bases and J dropped 5; count of bases not matched to a gene: 9. The CDR3 here is CASSAPGQGYYGYTF. CDR3 nucleotide sequence: TGCGCCAGCAGCGCTCCGGGACAGGGATATTATGGCTACACCTTC.

The table lists this clone with a few counts. V and J are TRBV28 and TRBJ1-2; D not certain. V dropped 3 bases and J dropped 5 bases, with 13 bases sitting between them. The length of the CDR3 is 14 residues. Germline CDR1 and CDR2: MDHEN and SYDVKM. The CDR3 nucleotides read TGTGCCAGCAGTTTTCCTCCTCCAGGATATGGCTACACCTTC. Its protein is CASSFPPPGYGYTF.

In this sample, this clone turned up a few times. V usage is TRBV27 and J usage is TRBJ1-1; no reliable D call. V dropped 3 bases and J dropped 2 bases, with 10 bases sitting between them. The germline V gene has CDR1 MNHEY and CDR2 SMNVEV (reference sequence). CDR3 length equals 14 residues. CDR3 sequence: CASSFGLTNTEAFF. For the CDR3, the DNA is TGTGCCAGCAGTTTCGGACTTACCAACACTGAAGCTTTCTTT.

The chain combines TRBV5-1 with TRBJ1-2, with a tentative D call TRBD1 (5 bases). Germline CDR1 and CDR2: SGHRS and YFSETQ. The CDR3 spans 14 residues. V lost 4 bases and J 4 bases, leaving 14 bases between the germline ends. CDR3 sequence: CASSPWGRLYGYTF. The CDR3 nucleotides read TGCGCCAGCAGCCCCTGGGGGAGGCTCTATGGCTACACCTTC.

Only a few counts were recorded for this clone. The V call is TRBV7-9, the J call TRBJ1-4; 8 positions agree with TRBD1. Germline V gene sequence: CDR1 SEHNR, CDR2 FQNEAQ (reference sequence). V was clipped by 5 bases and J by 5 bases; unmatched bases: 7. The CDR3 sequence is 15 residues long. In DNA form, the CDR3 reads TGTGCCAGCAGCCAACAGGGGGAGGAAAATGAAAAACTGTTTTTT. This codes for CASSQQGEENEKLFF.